This TCR beta chain came from a study of human T cells and chemical hapten exposure. Study details: Sensitization employed 2% DPC on approximately 2 cm by approximately 2 cm of upper inner arm skin.

As regards this clonotype: Its cognate antigen is unknown.

The study's findings and limits: Compared with pre-sensitization or healthy control sets, expanded TCRs clustered more. Counts of expanded TCRs at PT1 were positively correlated with patch test score.

Specified time point: patch test 1, 2 weeks after DPC sensitization. Sample treatment: therapeutic diphenylcyclopropenone sensitization with weekly scalp DPC. Germline CDR1 LGHDT, CDR2 YNNKEL (reference sequence). CDR3 length: 14 amino acids. J gave up 7 bases and V 1 base, and 6 bases lay outside the gene matches. TCRdb processed the RACE reads anew with MiXCR; each CDR3 protein has one entry. Of fewer than 400,000 distinct CDR3 sequences listed, approximately 6.3% are singletons. Sequenced here: whole blood, sampled in connection with sensitization to the hapten diphenylcyclopropenone (DPC). The sequence came from a woman between 18 and 29 years old with alopecia areata. Some clones in this sample may be carry-over from other donors' samples. The chain has TRBV3-1 and TRBJ1-2, with 7 bases aligning to TRBD1. The CDR3 DNA sequence: TGTGCCAGCAGCCAAGGAACAGGGGCGGCTGGCTACACCTTC. Protein product: CASSQGTGAAGYTF.